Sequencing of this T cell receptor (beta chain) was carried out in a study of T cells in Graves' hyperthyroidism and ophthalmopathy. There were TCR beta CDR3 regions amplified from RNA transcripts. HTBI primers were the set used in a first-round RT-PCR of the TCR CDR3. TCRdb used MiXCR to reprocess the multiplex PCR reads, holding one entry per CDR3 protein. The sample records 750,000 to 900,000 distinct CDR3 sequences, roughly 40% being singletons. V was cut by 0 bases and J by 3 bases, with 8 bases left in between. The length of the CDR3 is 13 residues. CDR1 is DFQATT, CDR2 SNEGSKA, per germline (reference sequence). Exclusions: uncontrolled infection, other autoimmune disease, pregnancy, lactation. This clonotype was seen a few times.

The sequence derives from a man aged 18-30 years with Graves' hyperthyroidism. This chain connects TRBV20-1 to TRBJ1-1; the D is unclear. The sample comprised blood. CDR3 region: CSARDHGYTEAFF. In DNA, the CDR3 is TGCAGTGCTAGAGATCACGGCTACACTGAAGCTTTCTTT.